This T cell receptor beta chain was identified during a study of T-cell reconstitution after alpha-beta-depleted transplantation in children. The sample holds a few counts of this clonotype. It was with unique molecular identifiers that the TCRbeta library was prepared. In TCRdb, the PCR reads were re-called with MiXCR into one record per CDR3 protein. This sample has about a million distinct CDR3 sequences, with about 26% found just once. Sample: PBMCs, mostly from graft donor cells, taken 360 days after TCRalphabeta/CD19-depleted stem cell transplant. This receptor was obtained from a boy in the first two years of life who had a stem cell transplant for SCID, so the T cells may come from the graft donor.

In DNA form, the CDR3 reads TGTGCCAGCAGCCAAGCGCCGGGGAGGGCTACGAACACCGGGGAGCTGTTTTTT. Amino acids: CASSQAPGRATNTGELFF. This sequence joins TRBV3-1 and TRBJ2-2; 7 nucleotides align to TRBD2. V shed 1 base and J 0 bases; nucleotides not matched to a gene: 8. Germline CDR1 is LGHDT and CDR2 is YNNKEL (reference sequence). The CDR3 spans 18 residues.